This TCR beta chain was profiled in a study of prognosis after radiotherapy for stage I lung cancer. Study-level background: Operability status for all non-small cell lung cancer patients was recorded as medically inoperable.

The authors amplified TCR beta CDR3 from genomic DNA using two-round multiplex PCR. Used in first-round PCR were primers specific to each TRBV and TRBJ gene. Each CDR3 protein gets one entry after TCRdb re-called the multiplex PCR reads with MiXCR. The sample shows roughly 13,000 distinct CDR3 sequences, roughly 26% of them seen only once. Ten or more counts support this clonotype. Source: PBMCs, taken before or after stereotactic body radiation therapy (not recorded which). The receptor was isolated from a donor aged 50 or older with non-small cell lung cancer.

The CDR3 sequence is CASSLKAGVYNQPQHF. CDR3 sequence (DNA): TGTGCCAGCAGTTTAAAAGCAGGGGTTTACAATCAGCCCCAGCATTTT. This rearrangement joins TRBV27 to TRBJ1-5; D perhaps matches TRBD1 (6 bases). The ends were cut back, 2 bases at V and 3 bases at J, with 14 bases in the middle. The CDR3 has 16 residues. From germline, CDR1 is MNHEY and CDR2 SMNVEV (reference sequence).